This T cell receptor beta chain was captured by sequencing in a study of Graves' ophthalmopathy and Graves' hyperthyroidism. In its sample, this clonotype was seen many times. Germline values: CDR1 SGHTA, CDR2 FQGNSA. The CDR3 has 15 amino acids. V shed 1 base and J shed 3 bases, with 13 bases lying between them. Amplification of the TCR beta CDR3 regions used RNA transcripts (as template). Following a first-round RT-PCR that used HTBI primers, a second-round multiplex PCR was carried out. MiXCR, applied by TCRdb to the multiplex PCR reads, yields one record per CDR3 protein. In the table there are a few hundred thousand distinct CDR3 sequences, roughly 15% of which are singletons. If no ophthalmopathy appeared within 18 months of follow-up, hyperthyroidism was termed stable.

Material for sequencing was peripheral blood. This clonotype was obtained from an adult woman with stable Graves' hyperthyroidism. This chain joins TRBV7-2 and TRBJ2-7; D might be TRBD1 (6 bases). CDR3 loop: CASSLGLGDIYEQYF. CDR3 bases: TGTGCCAGCAGCTTAGGGCTCGGGGACATCTACGAGCAGTACTTC.